This T cell receptor (beta chain) originates from a study of early T cells in non-severe SARS-CoV-2 infection. Study-level information: Sequencing used unsorted whole-blood bulk RNA, so chains lack pairing.

Tagging with unique molecular identifiers was applied to individual cDNA molecules. Using its own MiXCR run on the 5' RACE reads, TCRdb lists one record per CDR3 protein. The table has around 75,000 distinct CDR3 sequences, around a tenth seen once. The CDR3 covers 16 residues. Germline values: CDR1 SGHRS, CDR2 YFSETQ. V shed 2 bases and J 3 bases; nucleotides not matched to a gene: 8. The chain is built from TRBV5-1 and TRBJ2-3; 8 positions match TRBD2. The sequenced material came from whole blood. This sequence was found in an adult who was a healthcare worker with PCR-confirmed SARS-CoV-2 infection or an uninfected control (not recorded which). CDR3: CASSFRAGEVTDTQYF. CDR3 nucleotides: TGCGCCAGCAGCTTCCGAGCGGGAGAGGTGACAGATACGCAGTATTTT.